This entry lists 3 T cell receptor beta chains sequenced from one sample in a study of T cell responses to AZD1222 COVID-19 vaccine. Clones were sequenced by immunoSEQ multiplex PCR, and TCRdb holds only the in-frame ones, with some missing. The table shows more than 85,000 clones, with 88% occurring only once. The source material was peripheral blood, sampled on day 0 of MenACWY control vaccination. These receptor sequences come from an adult in good health.

The gene calls are TRBV6-5 and TRBJ2-7; possibly TRBD2 for D (6 bases). Between the trimmed V and J ends, which lost 6 bases and 7 bases, there was a span of 22 bases. Germline CDR1 is MNHEY and CDR2 is SVGAGI. The CDR3 has 15 residues. CDR3 bases: TGTGCCAGCAGATACGGAGCTGGGGCGGGATGGGAGCAGTACTTC. This sequence encodes CASRYGAGAGWEQYF.

The chain uses TRBV6-6 and TRBJ1-2, with unresolved D. The V end lost 5 bases, the J end lost 0 bases, and 7 bases lay between the germline ends. Germline V gives CDR1 MNHNY, CDR2 SVGAGI (reference sequence). CDR3 length: 13 residues. The CDR3 DNA reads as TGTGCCAGCAGTCTAGGGACTAACTATGGCTACACCTTC. Amino acid sequence: CASSLGTNYGYTF.

The rearrangement joins TRBV19 to TRBJ1-1; D uncertain. The CDR3 covers 14 residues. CDR1 is LNHDA, CDR2 SQIVND, per germline (reference sequence). Trimming cost V 5 bases and J 1 base, with 11 bases left between them. Here the CDR3 DNA reads TGTGCCAGTAGTTGGCCAGGCGCGAACACTGAAGCTTTCTTT. Translation: CASSWPGANTEAFF.